These 17 T cell receptor beta chains were all obtained from the same sample, sequenced in a study of cytomegalovirus exposure and HLA in healthy donors. The PCR was carried out with 60 Vbeta primers and 13 Jbeta primers. Sequencing used immunoSEQ multiplex PCR; TCRdb keeps in-frame clones, though not all of them. This sample yields 150,000 to 200,000 clones, of which around three quarters are seen a single time; less than 2% belongs to the top ten. The sample comprised PBMCs. These receptors were taken from a woman aged 25-40 years in good health and CMV-seronegative.

This clone was observed a single time. V is TRBV4-3 and J is TRBJ2-1, with TRBD2 matching 12 bases. V lost 3 bases, J lost 5 bases, and 2 bases stayed unmatched. CDR1 and CDR2 from the germline V gene are LGHNA and YSLEER. The CDR3 runs to 15 residues. The CDR3 sequence is CASSHLAGGDNEQFF. CDR3 DNA: TGCGCCAGCAGCCACCTAGCGGGAGGGGACAATGAGCAGTTCTTC.

This clone was counted between two and nine times. The chain couples TRBV6-6 to TRBJ1-2; 9 nucleotides align to TRBD1. The germline V gene encodes CDR1 MNHNY and CDR2 SVGAGI (reference sequence). The V and J ends lost 4 bases and 5 bases, in that order; junction bases with no gene match: 11. This CDR3 is built from 16 residues. The CDR3 is CASSSGATGGEYGYTF. The CDR3 bases are TGTGCCAGCAGTTCTGGGGCTACAGGGGGCGAGTATGGCTACACCTTC.

The chain couples TRBV6-6 to TRBJ1-1; D unresolved. V shed 7 bases and J shed 4 bases, with 7 bases lying between them. The CDR3 loop spans 11 amino acids. Per germline, CDR1 MNHNY and CDR2 SVGAGI (reference sequence). CDR3 in amino acids: CASTSGTEAFF. The CDR3, as DNA: TGTGCCAGCACGTCCGGCACTGAAGCTTTCTTT.

This clone was detected only a few times. The chain employs TRBV6-6 and TRBJ2-3, with D unclear. V was clipped by 10 bases and J by 5 bases, with 13 bases between them. The CDR3 contains 12 residues. Looked up from germline, CDR1 is MNHNY and CDR2 is SVGAGI (reference sequence). The CDR3 spells CATSPTGDTQYF. CDR3 coding DNA: TGTGCCACCTCGCCAACTGGAGATACGCAGTATTTT.

This clone was detected a few times. This rearrangement joins TRBV5-4 to TRBJ2-2; TRBD2 aligns across 12 bases. With V trimmed by 4 bases and J by 3 bases, 10 bases remained unmatched. The CDR3 length is 18 residues. Germline-derived CDR1 and CDR2 are SGHNT and YYREEE (reference sequence). The CDR3 DNA is TGTGCCAGCAGCGGAAACATGCTAGCGGGGGGGCACACCGGGGAGCTGTTTTTT. It specifies CASSGNMLAGGHTGELFF.

The chain recombines TRBV30 with TRBJ1-4; 7 nucleotides line up with TRBD1. Trimming took 5 bases from V and 2 from J; bases not matched to a gene: 14. Looked up from germline, CDR1 is GTSNPN and CDR2 is SVGIG (reference sequence). The CDR3 loop spans 17 amino acids. As DNA, the CDR3 is TGTGCCTGGGGAAGCAGGGGGATAGGGTTGACTAATGAAAAACTGTTTTTT. Translation: CAWGSRGIGLTNEKLFF.

The CDR3 reads CASSLYWGRRNEKLFF. The CDR3, as DNA: TGTGCCAGCAGCTTGTACTGGGGGAGGAGGAATGAAAAACTGTTTTTT. The chain couples TRBV5-6 to TRBJ1-4; D is possibly TRBD1 (5 bases). V was trimmed by 1 base and J by 5 bases, leaving 15 bases between them. The germline V gene has CDR1 SGHDT and CDR2 YYEEEE. This CDR3 spans 16 amino acids.

The CDR3 reads CASSQYRDTEAFF. DNA of the CDR3: TGCGCCAGCAGCCAGTACCGGGACACTGAAGCTTTCTTT. The V gene is TRBV4-1, the J gene TRBJ1-1; D gene ambiguous. From germline, CDR1 is MGHRA and CDR2 YSYEKL. This CDR3 is 13 amino acids long. V lost 3 bases and J 3 bases, leaving 8 bases between the germline ends.

This chain uses TRBV5-6 with TRBJ1-1; possibly TRBD1 for D (5 bases). The CDR3 has 14 residues. V was clipped by 0 bases and J by 5 bases, with 11 bases between them. Germline CDR1 and CDR2: SGHDT and YYEEEE. The CDR3 DNA reads as TGTGCCAGCAGCTTGGGTTGGGGGGATACTGAAGCTTTCTTT. Translated, it gives CASSLGWGDTEAFF.

The V and J genes are TRBV4-3 and TRBJ2-7; D is possibly TRBD1 (6 bases). V lost 0 bases, J lost 2 bases, and 11 bases lay in between. This CDR3 has 15 residues. The germline CDR1 and CDR2 sequences are LGHNA and YSLEER. CDR3 sequence (DNA): TGCGCCAGCAGCCAAGATCTCACAGGGACCTACGAGCAGTACTTC. It codes for CASSQDLTGTYEQYF.

The genes are TRBV7-3 and TRBJ2-5; 7 bases are a match to TRBD2. CDR3 length: 13 residues. Germline assignment: CDR1 SGHTA and CDR2 FQGTGA. With 5 bases clipped from V and 2 bases from J, the junction kept 2 bases outside the gene matches. The CDR3 bases are TGTGCCAGCAGCCCGGGAGGACAAGAGACCCAGTACTTC. Amino acid sequence: CASSPGGQETQYF.

This clone was observed a handful of times. The chain has TRBV6-1 and TRBJ1-2; D may be TRBD1 (6 bases). Germline CDR1 and CDR2: MNHNS and SASEGT. The CDR3 is made up of 15 amino acids. V was cut by 5 bases and J by 8 bases, with 21 bases left in between. The CDR3 spells CASSPEGGRLVGYTF. The CDR3 nucleotides read TGTGCCAGCAGTCCGGAGGGGGGGCGACTAGTAGGCTACACCTTC.

The J gene is TRBJ2-7, the V gene TRBV7-8; D gene uncertain. CDR1 is SGHVS, CDR2 FQNEAQ, per germline. The V gene lost 3 bases and the J gene lost 3 bases, with 9 bases spanning the gap. This CDR3 contains 13 residues. CDR3 coding DNA: TGTGCCAGCAGCTTTGGGCCGTTCTACGAGCAGTACTTC. Amino acids: CASSFGPFYEQYF.

V is TRBV27 and J is TRBJ1-1; D not certain. Trimming cost V 4 bases and J 1 base, with 16 bases left between them. The CDR3 loop spans 16 amino acids. The V gene's germline CDR1 is MNHEY and CDR2 SMNVEV (reference sequence). In nucleotides, the CDR3 is TGTGCCAGCAGTTCCCCGTGGAGGACTAGGAACACTGAAGCTTTCTTT. This sequence encodes CASSSPWRTRNTEAFF.

This clone was observed once. The rearrangement uses TRBV19 and TRBJ1-5; D remains unclear. Germline V gene data show CDR1 as LNHDA and CDR2 as SQIVND (reference sequence). V lost 6 bases and J 0 bases, leaving 15 bases between the germline ends. The CDR3 spans 16 residues. CDR3 sequence: CASSLGTVYSNQPQHF. CDR3 in DNA: TGTGCCAGTAGCCTCGGTACGGTGTATAGCAATCAGCCCCAGCATTTT.

V is TRBV11-2 and J is TRBJ2-5; perhaps TRBD1 as D (6 bases). Trimming cost V 7 bases and J 2 bases, with 17 bases left between them. The CDR3 is made up of 15 amino acids. Germline assignment: CDR1 SGHAT and CDR2 FQNNGV. The CDR3 protein is CASTLTGKGQETQYF. CDR3 coding DNA: TGTGCCAGCACCCTAACAGGGAAGGGGCAAGAGACCCAGTACTTC. Using reference TRBV11-2 and TRBJ2-5 for the parts outside the CDR3, the full variable domain is EAGVAQSPRYKIIEKRQSVAFWCNPISGHATLYWYQQILGQGPKLLIQFQNNGVVDDSQLPKDRFSAERLKGVDSTLKIQPAKLEDSAVYLCASTLTGKGQETQYFGPGTRLLVL.

This CDR3 reads CATAGGGSYNEQFF. CDR3 nucleotides: TGTGCCACCGCGGGAGGCGGCTCCTACAATGAGCAGTTCTTC. The J gene is TRBJ2-1, the V gene TRBV15; 8 bases are a match to TRBD2. Trimming removed 8 bases from V and 0 bases from J; junction bases left unmatched: 3. Germline V CDR1 and CDR2: LNHNV, YYDKDF (reference sequence). The CDR3 spans 14 residues.